The 8 T cell receptor beta chains in this list originate from one sample, sequenced in a study of CD8+ T cells in alopecia areata. Specified treatment: oral pan-JAK inhibitor, 5-10 mg twice daily. The sequencing template was cDNA reverse transcribed from extracted RNA. Measured with immunoSEQ multiplex PCR; TCRdb has only the in-frame clones, and not every one. The sample records 150,000 to 200,000 clones, around three fifths being singletons. This sample comprised CD4+ T cells sorted from blood, obtained around week 50, from a patient treated with tofacitinib. The receptors here all came from a human donor with alopecia areata.

This clone came up a few times. The CDR3: CASSPGSGIYEQYF. CDR3 bases: TGTGCCAGCAGCCCTGGTTCAGGAATCTACGAGCAGTACTTC. The genes are TRBV7-9 and TRBJ2-7; D ambiguous. Trimming left V 5 bases short and J 3 bases short, with 14 bases between. From germline, CDR1 is SEHNR and CDR2 FQNEAQ (reference sequence). CDR3 length equals 14 residues.

This clone was seen only a few times. The chain employs TRBV7-8 and TRBJ2-1; no reliable D call. Germline CDR1 and CDR2: SGHVS and FQNEAQ. CDR3 length equals 14 residues. The V gene lost 1 base and the J gene lost 5 bases, with 9 bases spanning the gap. The CDR3 nucleotides are TGTGCCAGCAGCTTAGGGACCAGCGACAATGAGCAGTTCTTC. It specifies CASSLGTSDNEQFF.

The J gene is TRBJ2-5, the V gene TRBV4-3, with 8 bases identical to TRBD1. V was pared by 1 base and J by 4 bases, with 8 bases of the junction left unmatched. CDR3 length: 16 residues. Germline loops: CDR1 LGHNA, CDR2 YSLEER. The chain's CDR3 is CASSQAAQGAGETQYF. CDR3 nucleotide sequence: TGCGCCAGCAGCCAAGCGGCGCAGGGGGCAGGAGAGACCCAGTACTTC.

The chain joins TRBV5-6 to TRBJ2-7, with D perhaps being TRBD1 or TRBD2 (6 bases each). Trimming stripped 7 bases from V and 2 bases from J, with 19 bases between. Per the germline V gene, CDR1 is SGHDT and CDR2 is YYEEEE. This CDR3 spans 15 amino acids. The DNA for the CDR3 is TGTGCCAGCGAACCCGAGGGGGGCACTGCCTACGAGCAGTACTTC. The encoded protein is CASEPEGGTAYEQYF.

V is TRBV7-7 and J is TRBJ2-5; D is possibly TRBD2 (7 bases). Looked up from germline, CDR1 is SSHAT and CDR2 is FNYEAQ (reference sequence). V shed 1 base and J shed 5 bases, with 14 bases lying between them. The length of the CDR3 is 15 residues. CDR3 nucleotide sequence: TGTGCCAGCAGCTTAGACGGGGGGCCTGACGAGACCCAGTACTTC. This sequence encodes CASSLDGGPDETQYF.

The V gene is TRBV7-6, the J gene TRBJ2-3, with a possible D match to TRBD2 (6 bases). V shed 5 bases and J shed 0 bases, with 21 bases lying between them. Germline CDR1 and CDR2: SGHVS and FNYEAQ. The CDR3 length is 18 residues. The DNA for the CDR3 is TGTGCCAGCAGCACCCGAGCGGGCTGGCGGACTAGCACAGATACGCAGTATTTT. Amino acid sequence: CASSTRAGWRTSTDTQYF.

This clone showed up just a few times. V gene TRBV29-1 combines with J gene TRBJ2-1; D is uncertain. Trimming removed 4 bases from V and 10 bases from J, with 17 bases in between. The CDR3 sequence is 13 residues long. Germline lookup yields CDR1 SQVTM and CDR2 ANQGSEA. The DNA for the CDR3 is TGCAGCGTTGCCCGGTCGATCCTGGAGGAGCAGTTCTTC. Translated: CSVARSILEEQFF.

This chain joins TRBV6-5 and TRBJ1-2; 8 positions agree with TRBD1. Germline lookup yields CDR1 MNHEY and CDR2 SVGAGI. J gave up 8 bases and V 8 bases, and 16 bases lay outside the gene matches. The length of the CDR3 is 15 residues. The CDR3 DNA follows: TGTGCCAGCCATAGTAGGACAGGGATCCTCGGAGGCTACACCTTC. Amino acids: CASHSRTGILGGYTF.